Reported below is one T cell receptor (beta chain). Its antigen is currently unknown. This specimen belongs to a study of cytomegalovirus exposure and HLA in healthy donors. Study conclusions and caveats: As confirmed in vitro, a few CMV-associated chains were specific for CMV antigens.

PCR was performed using 60 Vbeta and 13 Jbeta primers. Assay used: immunoSEQ multiplex PCR; TCRdb lists only in-frame clones, some missing. The table includes 200,000 to 250,000 clones, roughly 84% detected once. Trimming shortened V by 5 bases and J by 4 bases, and 17 bases separated the two germline ends. CDR3 length: 15 amino acids. Germline CDR1 and CDR2: SGHAT and FQNNGV. The gene calls are TRBV11-2 and TRBJ1-2, with a possible D match to TRBD1 (6 bases). The sample taken for sequencing was PBMCs. The receptor was isolated from a man over 45 in good health and CMV-seronegative. CDR3 sequence reads: CASSPRPDSLYGYTF. The CDR3 DNA follows: TGTGCCAGCAGCCCCAGACCGGACAGCCTCTATGGCTACACCTTC.